This is a list of T cell receptor beta chains from one sample in a study of naive and memory T cell subsets. A single record per CDR3 protein comes from TCRdb applying MiXCR to the UMI-ligation and nested PCR reads. The data contain roughly 83,000 distinct CDR3 sequences, around 11% of them singletons. Specimen: naive CD4+ T cells from blood. These TCRs come from a human donor in good health. CDR3s include the opening cysteine and the closing phenylalanine or tryptophan. A D gene is named only where the DNA matches it firmly. The size of a clone is reported for some rows only, either as once, few or many, or as a class for expanded clones.

j_call v_call d_call clone_size cdr3_nt cdr3_aa
TRBJ2-1 TRBV24-1 TRBD2 few TGTGCCACCAGTGATCGAGGACTAGCGGGAGAGGCGGGTCCAAACAATGAGCAGTTCTTC CATSDRGLAGEAGPNNEQFF
TRBJ1-6 TRBV6-5 TRBD1 many TGTGCCAGCACCCAGGGGGGCTCCTATAATTCACCCCTCCACTTT CASTQGGSYNSPLHF
TRBJ2-3 TRBV12-3/TRBV12-4 NA few TGTGCCAGCAGTTTATTCCGGGCCTTTACAGATACGCAGTATTTT CASSLFRAFTDTQYF
TRBJ1-5 TRBV20-1 NA NA TGCAGTGCTAGACAGTGGAACGGCAATCAGCCCCAGCATTTT CSARQWNGNQPQHF
TRBJ2-2 TRBV19 NA many TGTGCCAGTAGTAGGGGGGCAGGGGATACCGGGGAGCTGTTTTTT CASSRGAGDTGELFF
TRBJ2-3 TRBV6-5 NA few TGTGCCAGCAGTTACTCGCCAGTTCATCGCGCAGATACGCAGTATTTT CASSYSPVHRADTQYF
TRBJ2-2 TRBV10-3 NA NA TGTGCCACCCAGGGCAGGGACACCGGGGAGCTGTTTTTT CATQGRDTGELFF
TRBJ2-1 TRBV5-1 NA few TGCGCCAGCAGCCCAGTAGCCGGGGTAACCTACAATGAGCAGTTCTTC CASSPVAGVTYNEQFF
TRBJ1-5 TRBV29-1 TRBD1 many TGCAGCCTTAGACAGGGTGCCCAGCCCCAGCATTTT CSLRQGAQPQHF
TRBJ2-5 TRBV7-8 NA few TGTGCCAGCAGCTTCAGTGAAACCGCGGAGACCCAGTACTTC CASSFSETAETQYF
TRBJ1-4 TRBV7-2 NA few TGTGCCAGCAGCTTAGGGGGGGCAGGGGAGAAACTGTTTTTT CASSLGGAGEKLFF
TRBJ2-7 TRBV20-1 NA many TGCAGTGCTAGAGATCCCCGGGTTACCTACGAGCAGTACTTC CSARDPRVTYEQYF
TRBJ1-2 TRBV28 NA NA NA CASSFGDGYTF
TRBJ2-7 TRBV11-3 TRBD2 NA TGTGCCAGCAGCGGGGGGGGATACCTCACCTACGAGCAGTACTTC CASSGGGYLTYEQYF
TRBJ2-1 TRBV15 TRBD2 NA TGTGCCACCAGCAGAGATCTAGCGGTTGAGCAGTTCTTC CATSRDLAVEQFF
TRBJ1-2 TRBV7-9 NA many TGTGCCAGCAGCTCTGACCGAGGTGGCTACACCTTC CASSSDRGGYTF
TRBJ2-7 TRBV6-2/TRBV6-3 NA NA TGTGCCAGCAGTTACGGACAGCTTAGCTCCTACGAGCAGTACTTC CASSYGQLSSYEQYF
TRBJ2-1 TRBV12-3/TRBV12-4 TRBD2 many TGTGCCAGCAGCCGGAGCGGGACCAACAATGAGCAGTTCTTC CASSRSGTNNEQFF
TRBJ2-7 TRBV29-1 NA NA TGCAGCGTAGCCAGGGGGGGACGGCCCCAAGGCGAGCAGTACTTC CSVARGGRPQGEQYF
TRBJ1-4 TRBV12-3/TRBV12-4 NA few TGTGCCAGCAGTTTGAGAGGGAAAGCGACTAATGAAAAACTGTTTTTT CASSLRGKATNEKLFF
TRBJ2-7 TRBV20-1 NA many TGCAGTGCTAGAGATCTCGGGAGCACTAGCTCTATCTACGAGCAGTACTTC CSARDLGSTSSIYEQYF
TRBJ2-3 TRBV18 NA NA TGTGCCAGCTCACCTGTCCCTTTTGACACAGATACGCAGTATTTT CASSPVPFDTDTQYF
TRBJ2-1 TRBV7-2 TRBD1 few TGTGCCAGCAGCTTAGTGGGGACAGAAGACAATGAGCAGTTCTTC CASSLVGTEDNEQFF
TRBJ2-6 TRBV3-1 NA many TGTGCCAGCAGCCAAGCAAGGAGCTCTGGGGCCAACGTCCTGACTTTC CASSQARSSGANVLTF
TRBJ2-4 TRBV6-2/TRBV6-3 TRBD1 few TGTGCCAGCAGCAGACAGGGGGCCAAAAACATTCAGTACTTC CASSRQGAKNIQYF
TRBJ2-7 TRBV6-2/TRBV6-3 TRBD2 few TGTGCCAGCAGTTCTCGGGGGGGGAGGATCGCCTACGAGCAGTACTTC CASSSRGGRIAYEQYF
TRBJ1-2 TRBV6-2/TRBV6-3 NA NA TGTGCCAGCAGAGCAACAGGGCGCAACTATGGCTACACCTTC CASRATGRNYGYTF
TRBJ2-7 TRBV12-3/TRBV12-4 NA NA TGTGCCAGCAGTTTAGCCCACCAGGTTGGAACCTACGAGCAGTACTTC CASSLAHQVGTYEQYF
TRBJ2-7 TRBV2 NA many TGTGCCAGCCAAGGAGCCCAGGGCCGTCTCAACGAGCAGTACTTC CASQGAQGRLNEQYF
TRBJ2-3 TRBV7-9 NA NA TGTGCCAGCAGCTTAGCGGCCTTGGCAGCAGATACGCAGTATTTT CASSLAALAADTQYF
TRBJ2-2 TRBV7-8 TRBD2 few TGTGCCAGCAGCTTAGTCCCTAGCGGGATAGGAGTTGCCGGGGAGCTGTTTTTT CASSLVPSGIGVAGELFF
TRBJ1-5 TRBV12-3/TRBV12-4 TRBD1 few TGTGCCAGCAGTTTCGGGACAGGGTTTTTTCAGCCCCAGCATTTT CASSFGTGFFQPQHF
TRBJ2-5 TRBV7-6 NA few TGTGCCAGCAGCTTAGGTCCGGAAGCCAACCCGGTGGAGTTC CASSLGPEANPVEF
TRBJ2-7 TRBV2 NA many TGTGCCAGCAGTGCCAGGGTGGCCTACGAGCAGTACTTC CASSARVAYEQYF
TRBJ2-1 TRBV15 TRBD1 few TGTGCCACCAGCAGAGATAGGGGGCATGAGCAGTTCTTC CATSRDRGHEQFF
TRBJ2-1 TRBV2 TRBD1 few TGTGCCAGCCTCTACACCACCGGGACAGGGGGCCTGAATGAGCAGTTCTTC CASLYTTGTGGLNEQFF
TRBJ2-1 TRBV5-1 NA many TGCGCCAGCAGCTTGGTGGTATTGGATGAGCAGTTCTTC CASSLVVLDEQFF
TRBJ1-5 TRBV20-1 NA few TGCAGTGCTAGTTCGGGGGAACTGGGACAGCCCCAGCATTTT CSASSGELGQPQHF
TRBJ2-1 TRBV20-1 TRBD2 NA TGCAGTGCTAGAGATGAGCGGGGCCCCTACAATGAGCAGTTCTTC CSARDERGPYNEQFF
TRBJ2-7 TRBV19 TRBD2 few TGTGCCAGTAGTATATATCGCGGGAGACTCGAGCAGTACTTC CASSIYRGRLEQYF
TRBJ2-7 TRBV20-1 TRBD1 many TGCAGTGCTAGACCGGGACAGGGGGCAGGGGAGCAGTACTTC CSARPGQGAGEQYF
TRBJ1-2 TRBV7-9 TRBD1 many TGTGCCAGCAGCTATGGACAGGATTATGGCTACACCTTC CASSYGQDYGYTF
TRBJ2-1 TRBV29-1 TRBD1 few TGCAGCGTCGACAGGGACCCCTACAATGAGCAGTTCTTC CSVDRDPYNEQFF
TRBJ2-2 TRBV7-2 NA NA TGTGCCAGCAGCTTGAGGGACCCTTGGGCCGGGGAGCTGTTTTTT CASSLRDPWAGELFF
TRBJ1-2 TRBV20-1 NA NA TGCAGTGCTAGAGATCAACAGGCGTTCTATGGCTACACCTTC CSARDQQAFYGYTF
TRBJ2-3 TRBV20-1 TRBD2 few TGCAGTGCCATAATGAGGGAGGGGCTGGATACGCAGTATTTT CSAIMREGLDTQYF
TRBJ1-6 TRBV20-1 NA few TGCAGTGCTAGAGATACAGGGTATTGGGCCCTCCACTTT CSARDTGYWALHF
TRBJ1-1 TRBV19 NA NA TGTGCCAGTAGTATCTTAACCCCTGTGAAATCTGAAGCTTTCTTT CASSILTPVKSEAFF